The following is a TCR beta chain sequence with its context. What this receptor recognizes is not known. Within one base of it there is no much larger clone, and no base qualities were kept. For repertoire sequencing, the TCR beta CDR3 regions were amplified from RNA transcripts. The first round was an RT-PCR using HTBI primers with the Qiagen OneStep RT-PCR kit, and this first round was followed by a second-round multiplex PCR, then size selection and purification. The libraries underwent paired-end sequencing with 100 bp reads on an Illumina HiSeq2000. Under the source paper's analysis protocol: SOAPnuke was used for read processing, and reads with adapters, uncalled bases, a mean Phred below 15, or no exact constant-primer or identifier match were discarded. COPE v1.2.5 was used to merge high-quality paired reads. Unique nucleotide sequences were defined as clonotypes and aligned to IMGT TRB V, D and J references using MiTCR v1.1. The analysis was limited to V-J combinations with a frequency above 0.0001, which together covered 99.2% of repertoires. For each V-J combination, a TCR clonal expansion and chaos score was defined as the ratio of F50 clonal expansion to chaos observed in the TCRdist matrix. Welch's t-statistics and random forest were used to reduce features to approximately 13 V-J combinations, which were fed into a naive Bayes classifier. The Morisita-Horn index was used to measure how similar the thyroid and blood repertoires were. TCRdb reran the public reads through fastp at Q25 and MiXCR, keeping productive beta chains. Identical CDR3 proteins give one entry, which carries the most common genes and DNA. TCRdb's processing, not the authors' own work, is the source of the V and J calls. The sample records approximately 1.2 million distinct CDR3 sequences, 35% to 40% of which are singletons. Around 10% of the sample goes to the ten largest clones.

These data belong to a study of Graves' ophthalmopathy and Graves' hyperthyroidism (dated by TCRdb to the late 2010s). For context, the study as a whole: Stable hyperthyroidism was defined as no progression to ophthalmopathy within 18 months of follow-up. The study used TCR beta repertoire signatures to distinguish Graves' ophthalmopathy from Graves' hyperthyroidism and to predict progression to ophthalmopathy. In total, 135 blood samples were TCR-sequenced: 43 ophthalmopathy, under 85 hyperthyroidism and around 17 hyperthyroidism-to-ophthalmopathy patients. To explore V-J signatures that separate ophthalmopathy from hyperthyroidism, a discovery set of more than 95 patients was enrolled, consisting of 40 to 45 with ophthalmopathy and around 60 with stable hyperthyroidism. An independent validation cohort comprised around 19 hyperthyroidism patients and 15 to 17 patients who later progressed from hyperthyroidism to ophthalmopathy. In 6 or 7 hyperthyroidism patients, T-cell repertoires of thyroid tissue and blood were compared. Following sampling, methimazole starting at 30 mg daily was administered to hyperthyroidism patients, and high-dose intravenous methylprednisolone was administered to ophthalmopathy patients. The paper's findings and limits, for the study overall: No statistical method was used to set the sample size in advance, and the investigators knew which group each participant was assigned to. Most expanded thyroid clonotypes with a frequency above 0.001 also appeared in blood, which suggests that blood repertoires may reflect the immune response in the thyroid. In cross-validation, the 13-signature model distinguished ophthalmopathy from stable hyperthyroidism with approximately 90% sensitivity and 81% to 82% specificity, while in the test set the corresponding values were about 80% and 75%. In validation, the model predicted ophthalmopathy progression with about 70% sensitivity and approximately 75% specificity; approximately 12 predicted patients were CT-confirmed with GO in a median of roughly 6.8 months.

Hyperthyroidism patients were newly diagnosed, were aged 18 to 65 years, and had a disease duration under 2 months. Patients were excluded if they had other autoimmune diseases, uncontrolled infections, pregnancy or lactation. Diagnosis relied on clinical symptoms, serum thyroxine, TRAb, thyroid ultrasound and orbital computed tomography. Total RNA was extracted using Trizol reagent, and RNA quality was checked on an Agilent 2100 Bioanalyzer. Specimen: peripheral blood or thyroid tissue (not recorded which). The clonotype originates from an adult man with Graves' hyperthyroidism.

The nucleotide sequence is given as TGTGCCAGCTCACAACAAATGTCCGGGGAGCTGTTTTTT. The resulting protein is CASSQQMSGELFF. The chain couples TRBV18 to TRBJ2-2, with no confidently assigned D gene. From the germline V gene, CDR1 is KGHSH and CDR2 is LQKENI. Inclusive of the bounding cysteine and phenylalanine, the CDR3 is 13 residues long. Only the CDR3 part of the read is kept: 39 bases, read in frame from the first base. V is reduced by 4 bases and J by 6 bases, leaving a spacing of 9 bases between them. The full variable domain, with segments outside the CDR3 supplied by the reference TRBV18 and TRBJ2-2 proteins, appears as NAGVMQNPRHLVRRRGQEARLRCSPMKGHSHVYWYRQLPEEGLKFMVYLQKENIIDESGMPKERFSAEFPKEGPSILRIQQVVRGDSAAYFCASSQQMSGELFFGEGSRLTVL.